A selection of T cell receptor beta chains follows, all from one sample in a study of T cell responses to AZD1222 COVID-19 vaccine. Sequenced by immunoSEQ multiplex PCR; TCRdb stores in-frame clones only, minus some. Of 150,000 to 200,000 clones in the sample, around 90% are singletons; the top ten hold around a tenth. The sequencing here drew on peripheral blood, taken 28 days after the second AZD1222 dose. Receptor source: an adult who received the AZD1222 COVID-19 vaccine. Both conserved end residues are part of each CDR3. The D gene is left open where the match is weak. Rows may omit the clone size; those that give it use once, few, many or a size class.

>-|TRBV30|TRBJ1-2|-
CAWRDRLYGYTF
TGTGCCTGGAGGGACAGACTCTATGGCTACACCTTC
>-|TRBV2|TRBJ2-2|-
CASRGDTGELFF
TGTGCCAGCAGGGGGGACACCGGGGAGCTGTTTTTT
>TRBD1|TRBV5-1|TRBJ1-6|-
CASSLEGQGYNSPLHF
TGCGCCAGCAGCTTGGAAGGACAGGGATATAATTCACCCCTCCACTTT
>-|TRBV6-5|TRBJ1-2|-
CASSYELGAFYGYTF
TGTGCCAGCAGTTACGAACTCGGGGCTTTCTATGGCTACACCTTC
>-|TRBV4-1|TRBJ1-5|-
CASSQEGVSFIQPQHF
TGCGCCAGCAGCCAAGAAGGTGTTAGTTTTATCCAGCCCCAGCATTTT
>TRBD1|TRBV6-1|TRBJ2-7|-
CASSNGGQGAYEQYF
TGTGCCAGCAGTAACGGAGGACAGGGGGCCTACGAGCAGTACTTC
>-|TRBV5-4|TRBJ2-6|-
CASSLDSHRANVLTF
TGTGCCAGCAGCTTGGACAGCCACCGGGCCAACGTCCTGACTTTC
>TRBD1|TRBV6-2/TRBV6-3|TRBJ1-2|-
CASSGTGRVYGYTF
TGTGCCAGCAGTGGGACAGGGCGGGTCTATGGCTACACCTTC
>TRBD1|TRBV15|TRBJ1-6|-
CATSRDQGTGRFDSPLHF
TGTGCCACCAGCAGAGATCAGGGGACAGGGCGATTTGATTCACCCCTCCACTTT
>TRBD1|TRBV5-1|TRBJ2-4|-
CASSLALGTENIQYF
TGCGCCAGCAGCTTGGCTTTGGGGACAGAAAACATTCAGTACTTC
>-|TRBV21-1|TRBJ1-6|-
CASSTKGRNSPLHF
TGTGCCAGCAGCACGAAAGGTAGAAATTCACCCCTCCACTTT
>-|TRBV7-8|TRBJ1-2|-
CASSLRLDGSGYTF
TGTGCCAGCAGCTTACGATTAGACGGTAGCGGCTACACCTTC
>TRBD1|TRBV28|TRBJ1-2|-
CASSLVNLGQDGYTF
TGTGCCAGCAGTTTAGTGAATTTAGGACAGGATGGCTACACCTTC
>-|TRBV1|TRBJ2-5|-
CTSSQDGSGGKNTRHKRRAAAQYF
TGCACCAGCAGCCAAGATGGTAGCGGGGGGAAGAACACGCGCCACAAAAGACGTGCAGCGGCCCAGTACTTC
>TRBD2|TRBV6-5|TRBJ2-1|-
CASKGLAGGLNEQFF
TGTGCCAGCAAAGGACTAGCGGGGGGCCTAAATGAGCAGTTCTTC
>-|TRBV5-4|TRBJ1-4|once
CASSSGEAVNEKLFF
TGTGCCAGCAGCTCGGGCGAGGCAGTTAATGAAAAACTGTTTTTT
>-|TRBV29-1|TRBJ2-3|-
CSVDSQIQDTQYF
TGCAGCGTTGATTCGCAGATTCAGGATACGCAGTATTTT
>TRBD2|TRBV5-1|TRBJ2-1|-
CASIPQPTSGGLSSYNEQFF
TGCGCCAGCATCCCTCAACCGACTAGCGGGGGGTTGAGCTCCTACAATGAGCAGTTCTTC
>-|TRBV5-1|TRBJ2-7|-
CASSLVFGRLEQYF
TGCGCCAGCAGCTTGGTTTTTGGGAGGCTCGAGCAGTACTTC
>TRBD1|TRBV6-4|TRBJ2-5|-
CASSAGTGRDETQYF
TGTGCCAGCAGTGCCGGGACAGGGAGGGATGAGACCCAGTACTTC
>-|TRBV6-5|TRBJ2-7|-
CASRATGYEQYF
TGTGCCAGCAGGGCAACAGGGTACGAGCAGTACTTC
>-|TRBV7-3|TRBJ2-2|-
CASSLKRTTNTGELFF
TGTGCCAGCAGCTTAAAACGGACCACGAACACCGGGGAGCTGTTTTTT
>TRBD1|TRBV18|TRBJ1-1|-
CASSLRDRVENTEAFF
TGTGCCAGCTCACTAAGGGACAGGGTTGAAAACACTGAAGCTTTCTTT
>-|TRBV10-3|TRBJ1-6|-
CAISLTGNSPLHF
TGTGCCATCAGTCTCACAGGGAATTCACCCCTCCACTTT
>-|TRBV19|TRBJ1-4|-
CASSMGEKLFF
TGTGCCAGTAGTATGGGTGAAAAACTGTTTTTT
>-|TRBV19|TRBJ1-6|-
CASSTQTRSSYNSPLHF
TGTGCCAGTAGTACCCAGACCCGGAGCTCCTATAATTCACCCCTCCACTTT
>TRBD2|TRBV11-2|TRBJ2-3|-
CASSLGTSGGVTDTQYF
TGTGCCAGCAGCTTAGGGACTAGCGGGGGGGTTACAGATACGCAGTATTTT
>-|TRBV7-3|TRBJ1-2|-
CASSLNDNYGYTF
TGTGCCAGCAGCTTAAACGACAACTATGGCTACACCTTC
>TRBD1|TRBV7-9|TRBJ1-4|-
CASSNRQGNEKLFF
TGTGCCAGCAGCAACCGACAGGGGAATGAAAAACTGTTTTTT